These 29 T cell receptor beta chains were sequenced from one sample in a study of T cell repertoires in cytomegalovirus infection (dated by TCRdb to between 2018 and 2021). The listed sequencing device is Illumina HiSeq 1500. The public sequencing data were trimmed at Q25 with fastp and processed into clonotypes with MiXCR by TCRdb, which kept only in-frame beta chains. Each CDR3 protein appears once, grouped with its most common genes and DNA. The sample includes about 600,000 distinct CDR3 sequences, with about 24% observed a single time. The ten largest clones represent around 7.6% of the sample. Sequenced sample: CD8+ T cells from PBMCs. The receptors shown here come from a human donor in good health (CMV status not recorded). Some clones in this sample may be carry-over from other donors' samples.

This clonotype showed up many times. CDR3 nucleotides: TGTGCCAGCAGCTTAGCCGGGACAGAGCCTTTCTTT. Amino acids: CASSLAGTEPFF. The gene calls are TRBV7-8 and TRBJ1-1, with 7 positions matching TRBD1. The CDR3 has 12 residues. The trim removed 0 bases at V and 12 bases at J, leaving 4 bases unmatched. Looked up from germline, CDR1 is SGHVS and CDR2 is FQNEAQ. Combining the CDR3 with reference TRBV7-8 and TRBJ1-1 gives the whole variable domain GAGVSQSPRYKVAKRGQDVALRCDPISGHVSLFWYQQALGQGPEFLTYFQNEAQLDKSGLPSDRFFAERPEGSVSTLKIQRTQQEDSAVYLCASSLAGTEPFFGQGTRLTVV.

CDR3: CASTLQGDGYTF. The CDR3 bases are TGTGCCAGCACTCTTCAGGGTGATGGCTACACCTTC. J is TRBJ1-2 and V is TRBV4-2; a weak D match, TRBD1 (5 bases). The V end was cut by 7 bases, the J end by 6 bases, with 12 bases between. The CDR3 consists of 12 residues. CDR1 is LGHNA, CDR2 YNFKEQ, per germline.

There are a few counts of this clonotype. The chain employs TRBV7-9 and TRBJ1-4; TRBD1 agrees at 11 bases. Unmatched junction bases numbered 2, after V lost 5 bases and J lost 3 bases. This CDR3 is built from 15 residues. CDR1 is SEHNR and CDR2 is FQNEAQ in the germline V gene (reference sequence). The CDR3 loop is CASSGQGAANEKLFF. The CDR3 DNA reads TGTGCCAGCAGCGGACAGGGGGCGGCTAATGAAAAACTGTTTTTT.

The chain couples TRBV6-2 or TRBV6-3 to TRBJ1-2; D remains unclear. The CDR3 is made up of 13 amino acids. CDR1 and CDR2 (germline): MNHEY, SVGEGT. V lost 5 bases, J lost 3 bases, and 10 bases lay in between. The CDR3 bases are TGTGCCAGCAGTGCCGTGAGGGACTATGGCTACACCTTC. Residues: CASSAVRDYGYTF.

The V gene is TRBV24-1, the J gene TRBJ2-1; D might be TRBD2 (6 bases). Germline V gives CDR1 KGHDR, CDR2 SFDVKD. The CDR3 sequence is 11 residues long. The V end was cut by 7 bases, the J end by 8 bases, with 8 bases between. As DNA, the CDR3 is TGTGCCACCAGGGAGGGTCATGAGCAGTTCTTC. Its translation: CATREGHEQFF.

The gene calls are TRBV2 and TRBJ1-1, with D uncertain. This CDR3 spans 10 amino acids. The V gene lost 9 bases and the J gene lost 5 bases, with 7 bases spanning the gap. The V gene's germline CDR1 is SNHLY and CDR2 FYNNEI. CDR3 in amino acids: CASRKTEAFF. For the CDR3, the DNA is TGTGCCAGTAGGAAGACTGAAGCTTTCTTT. The entire variable domain, with the rest obtained from reference TRBV2 and TRBJ1-1, is as follows: EPEVTQTPSHQVTQMGQEVILRCVPISNHLYFYWYRQILGQKVEFLVSFYNNEISEKSEIFDDQFSVERPDGSNFTLKIRSTKLEDSAMYFCASRKTEAFFGQGTRLTVV.

This chain joins TRBV7-9 and TRBJ1-6; no reliable D call. The germline V gene has CDR1 SEHNR and CDR2 FQNEAQ (reference sequence). The CDR3 runs to 16 residues. V lost 5 bases, J lost 0 bases, and 11 bases lay in between. Written as DNA, the CDR3 is TGTGCCAGCAGCCCCCAGGCGCTCTCCTATAATTCACCCCTCCACTTT. This gives the protein CASSPQALSYNSPLHF.

The J gene is TRBJ1-1, the V gene TRBV20-1; D gene unclear. The V gene lost 1 base and the J gene lost 4 bases, with 13 bases spanning the gap. Germline V CDR1 and CDR2: DFQATT, SNEGSKA (reference sequence). The CDR3 sequence is 14 residues long. Written as DNA, the CDR3 is TGCAGTGCTAGAGTCCCAACTGGGATCACTGAAGCTTTCTTT. This translates into CSARVPTGITEAFF.

Comment on this clonotype: A much larger clone is a single base away; this may be a read error. The CDR3 region has the DNA TGTGCCATCAGTTTCTCCCCCAAAGGCACAGGGAGGGAGTCCTACAATGAGCAGTTCTTC. It codes for CAISFSPKGTGRESYNEQFF. The J gene is TRBJ2-1, the V gene TRBV10-3; possibly TRBD2 for D (7 bases). The CDR3 totals 20 residues. V was cut by 5 bases and J by 1 base, with 27 bases left in between. Germline values: CDR1 ENHRY, CDR2 SYGVKD.

This clonotype appeared many times. This sequence joins TRBV7-8 and TRBJ2-1, with 7 bases matching TRBD1. Germline V gene lookup returns CDR1 SGHVS and CDR2 FQNEAQ. The CDR3 loop spans 16 amino acids. The V segment lost 5 bases and the J segment 4 bases; nucleotides outside the gene matches: 11. The CDR3 sequence is CASSNQGTERYNEQFF. Here the CDR3 DNA reads TGTGCCAGCAGCAACCAAGGGACAGAGAGATACAATGAGCAGTTCTTC.

This clonotype has just a few counts. The chain employs TRBV20-1 and TRBJ1-5, with D unresolved. V was trimmed by 6 bases and J by 9 bases, leaving 15 bases between them. CDR3 size: 12 residues. Germline V CDR1 and CDR2: DFQATT, SNEGSKA (reference sequence). The CDR3 here is CSAHSEFSPQHF. CDR3 DNA: TGCAGTGCACACTCGGAGTTTTCGCCCCAGCATTTT.

The rearrangement joins TRBV3-1 to TRBJ2-1; TRBD1 matches 10 bases. The CDR3 extends over 16 amino acids. CDR1 and CDR2 from the germline V gene are LGHDT and YNNKEL (reference sequence). Unmatched junction bases numbered 10, after V lost 5 bases and J lost 6 bases. CDR3 coding DNA: TGTGCCAGCAGCGGGACCGGGACAGGGGACGGCAATGAGCAGTTCTTC. Translated, it gives CASSGTGTGDGNEQFF.

The rearrangement uses TRBV4-1 and TRBJ1-1; 10 nucleotides agree with TRBD1. CDR3 length: 16 residues. The V segment lost 2 bases and the J segment 4 bases; nucleotides outside the gene matches: 7. CDR1 and CDR2 (germline): MGHRA, YSYEKL. CDR3 sequence: CASSQNLRTGGTEAFF. The CDR3 DNA reads TGCGCCAGCAGCCAAAATCTCCGGACAGGGGGCACTGAAGCTTTCTTT.

This clonotype appeared many times. V gene TRBV7-6 combines with J gene TRBJ2-3; 7 bases are shared with TRBD2. This CDR3 contains 14 residues. Unmatched junction bases numbered 2, after V lost 1 base and J lost 4 bases. From germline, CDR1 is SGHVS and CDR2 FNYEAQ. The CDR3 nucleotides are TGTGCCAGCAGCTTAGGGGGGGGGTCAGATACGCAGTATTTT. Translating it yields CASSLGGGSDTQYF.

This chain links TRBV19 with TRBJ2-7; 12 positions agree with TRBD1. CDR1 LNHDA and CDR2 SQIVND come from the germline V gene (reference sequence). J was trimmed by 3 bases and V by 8 bases; bases with no gene match: 8. The CDR3 contains 15 residues. CDR3 sequence reads: CASASRDRGHYEQYF. The CDR3 DNA follows: TGTGCCAGTGCCTCCCGGGACAGGGGGCACTACGAGCAGTACTTC.

CDR3 loop: CASSSEAGMADTQYF. The CDR3 DNA follows: TGTGCCAGCAGTTCGGAAGCGGGGATGGCAGATACGCAGTATTTT. V usage is TRBV27 and J usage is TRBJ2-3; 7 bases line up with TRBD2. The CDR3 consists of 15 residues. The germline gives CDR1 MNHEY, CDR2 SMNVEV (reference sequence). Trimming at V came to 4 bases and at J to 4 bases, leaving 8 bases not matched to a gene.

This clonotype has only a few counts. The V call is TRBV7-9, the J call TRBJ2-2; 11 positions agree with TRBD2. In germline, CDR1 is SEHNR, CDR2 FQNEAQ (reference sequence). This CDR3 has 16 residues. The J segment lost 1 base and the V segment lost 5 bases, leaving 3 bases of the junction unmatched. The CDR3 coding sequence is TGTGCCAGCAGCATCGGGACTAGCGGGAACACCGGGGAGCTGTTTTTT. It specifies CASSIGTSGNTGELFF.

This clonotype was seen ten or more times. The chain has TRBV7-9 and TRBJ2-7; D may match TRBD1 or TRBD2 (6 bases each). This CDR3 has 11 amino acids. Germline V gene data show CDR1 as SEHNR and CDR2 as FQNEAQ (reference sequence). Between the trimmed V and J ends, which lost 5 bases and 7 bases, there was a span of 9 bases. In DNA, the CDR3 is TGTGCCAGCAGCCGGGGGCAAGAGCAGTACGTC. Translated: CASSRGQEQYV.

This clonotype was picked up a small number of times. The rearrangement uses TRBV20-1 and TRBJ2-1, with TRBD2 matching 9 bases. The germline V gene has CDR1 DFQATT and CDR2 SNEGSKA (reference sequence). Trimming removed 5 bases from V and 2 bases from J; junction bases left unmatched: 4. The CDR3 has 14 amino acids. The CDR3 DNA is TGCAGTGCTCCCGGACTAGCGACCTACAATGAGCAGTTCTTC. Encoded protein: CSAPGLATYNEQFF.

At least ten counts were recorded for this clonotype. The rearrangement links TRBV7-8 to TRBJ2-7; 8 bases map to TRBD1. CDR1 SGHVS and CDR2 FQNEAQ come from the germline V gene. After removal of 2 bases from V and 4 bases from J, the junction contained 10 bases not matched to a gene. The CDR3 runs 16 residues. CDR3 amino acids: CASSLFGQGQGYEQYF. Here the CDR3 DNA reads TGTGCCAGCAGCTTATTCGGACAGGGACAAGGGTACGAGCAGTACTTC.

This clonotype was seen a few times. CDR3: CGSTGKYSYEQYV. The CDR3 nucleotides read TGCGGGTCGACAGGGAAATATTCCTACGAGCAGTACGTC. The gene calls are TRBV20-1 and TRBJ2-7, with 7 bases matching TRBD1. The germline V gene encodes CDR1 DFQATT and CDR2 SNEGSKA (reference sequence). CDR3 length: 13 residues.

V gene TRBV4-3 combines with J gene TRBJ1-6; no clear D gene. The germline V gene encodes CDR1 LGHNA and CDR2 YSLEER. This CDR3 region has 17 residues. V lost 0 bases and J 8 bases, leaving 17 bases between the germline ends. Here the CDR3 reads CASSQDLVRRVDSPLHF. The DNA for the CDR3 is TGCGCCAGCAGCCAAGATTTGGTCAGGAGGGTGGATTCACCCCTCCACTTT.

This clonotype was observed at least ten times. The chain couples TRBV7-2 to TRBJ1-5, with a weak D call TRBD1 (5 bases). CDR3 length equals 15 residues. V lost 1 base, J lost 2 bases, and 9 bases lay in between. Germline V gene lookup returns CDR1 SGHTA and CDR2 FQGNSA. The CDR3 protein is CASSLVGQRNQPQHF. In nucleotides, the CDR3 is TGTGCCAGCAGCTTAGTGGGGCAGCGCAATCAGCCCCAGCATTTT.

This clonotype was observed a few times. The genes are TRBV7-2 and TRBJ2-3; D might be TRBD2 (6 bases). The CDR3 runs 15 residues. V lost 5 bases and J 0 bases, leaving 12 bases between the germline ends. Germline V gives CDR1 SGHTA, CDR2 FQGNSA. DNA of the CDR3: TGTGCCAGCAGCCCCGGGGAGGATAGCACAGATACGCAGTATTTT. Translated: CASSPGEDSTDTQYF.

The V gene is TRBV18, the J gene TRBJ1-2; D possibly corresponds to TRBD1 (6 bases). Trimming removed 5 bases at V and 1 base at J, with 14 bases between. Germline CDR1 reads KGHSH; CDR2 reads LQKENI. The CDR3 has 15 amino acids. CDR3 sequence reads: CASSTDRNLNYGYTF. The DNA for the CDR3 is TGTGCCAGCTCAACCGACAGGAACCTTAACTATGGCTACACCTTC.

The chain joins TRBV6-6 to TRBJ2-7, with D possibly TRBD1 on 6 matching bases. Trimming pared 2 bases from V and 3 bases from J, leaving 11 bases between. Germline V gene sequence: CDR1 MNHNY, CDR2 SVGAGI (reference sequence). The CDR3 contains 14 residues. Here the CDR3 DNA reads TGTGCCAGCAGTTACACTGACAGGCACTACGAGCAGTACTTC. This translates into CASSYTDRHYEQYF.

This clonotype showed up many times. The chain couples TRBV7-8 to TRBJ2-3; D not certain. Germline V gives CDR1 SGHVS, CDR2 FQNEAQ. This CDR3 contains 11 residues. The germline V and J ends were trimmed by 8 bases and 2 bases, with 5 bases remaining between them. In nucleotides, the CDR3 is TGTGCCAGCCAGGACACAGATACGCAGTATTTT. Translating gives CASQDTDTQYF.

CDR3 DNA: TGTGCCAGCAGCCCTCCCGGCGGTGTCGGGGAGCTGTTTTTT. The encoded protein is CASSPPGGVGELFF. The chain employs TRBV28 and TRBJ2-2; the D is unclear. CDR3 length equals 14 residues. The germline V gene encodes CDR1 MDHEN and CDR2 SYDVKM. V dropped 6 bases and J dropped 7 bases, with 15 bases sitting between them.

J is TRBJ2-1 and V is TRBV20-1; 13 bases match TRBD2. With 0 bases clipped from V and 7 bases from J, the junction kept 6 bases outside the gene matches. CDR3 length equals 16 residues. CDR1 DFQATT and CDR2 SNEGSKA come from the germline V gene (reference sequence). The CDR3 sequence is CSARELAGGGLNEQFF. The CDR3 nucleotides read TGCAGTGCTAGAGAACTAGCGGGGGGGGGACTAAATGAGCAGTTCTTC.